These 9 T cell receptor beta chains were all obtained from the same sample, sequenced in a study of cytomegalovirus exposure and HLA in healthy donors (dated by TCRdb to between 2016 and 2019). The library came from the immunoSEQ multiplex PCR assay. A mixture of 60 forward primers for TCR Vbeta segments and 13 reverse primers for TCR Jbeta segments was used in the multiplex PCR. Here the immuneACCESS table is served through TCRdb, limited to in-frame sequences with V and J called. Missing clones are a known gap in these copies; in checked studies unresolved V genes cover under half, and the rest lacks a known reason. The sample table lists roughly 120,000 clones, over 70% of them with a count of one. The ten biggest clones cover approximately 10% of the sample. Specimen: PBMCs. The origin of the receptors is a woman aged 45-60 years in good health and CMV-seropositive.

V gene TRBV30 combines with J gene TRBJ1-2; 8 bases map to TRBD1. Per the germline V gene, CDR1 is GTSNPN and CDR2 is SVGIG (reference sequence). The CDR3 covers 13 residues. J gave up 3 bases and V 3 bases, and 3 bases lay outside the gene matches. The CDR3 spells CAWSPGQDYGYTF. The CDR3 DNA sequence: TGTGCCTGGAGCCCGGGACAGGACTATGGCTACACCTTC.

V and J are TRBV28 and TRBJ2-1, with TRBD2 matching 12 bases. With 7 bases clipped from V and 9 bases from J, the junction kept 7 bases outside the gene matches. Germline V gives CDR1 MDHEN, CDR2 SYDVKM. The CDR3 sequence is 14 residues long. CDR3 protein: CASTPGLAGFEQFF. The CDR3 coding sequence is TGTGCCAGCACCCCGGGACTAGCGGGCTTTGAGCAGTTCTTC.

The chain combines TRBV6-5 with TRBJ2-7, with a weak D call TRBD2 (5 bases). V lost 4 bases to trimming and J lost 1 base, with 14 bases between them. Germline lookup yields CDR1 MNHEY and CDR2 SVGAGI. There are 15 residues in the CDR3. The CDR3 region has the DNA TGTGCCAGCAGTTCTCGGGGTAGCGTTTCCTACGAGCAGTACTTC. Translating it yields CASSSRGSVSYEQYF.

The chain uses TRBV15 and TRBJ1-2; 8 bases agree with TRBD1. The CDR3 extends over 17 amino acids. The germline V gene has CDR1 LNHNV and CDR2 YYDKDF (reference sequence). The J segment lost 2 bases and the V segment lost 4 bases, leaving 12 bases of the junction unmatched. The CDR3 sequence is CATSKTLGDRTNYGYTF. In DNA form, the CDR3 reads TGTGCCACCAGCAAAACCCTCGGGGACAGGACGAACTATGGCTACACCTTC.

The chain carries TRBV6-5 and TRBJ2-3; 10 bases agree with TRBD1. The CDR3 is 15 residues long. CDR1 and CDR2 from the germline V gene are MNHEY and SVGAGI. The J segment lost 5 bases and the V segment lost 6 bases, leaving 8 bases of the junction unmatched. The chain's CDR3 is CASSPGTGEGDTQYF. The CDR3 bases are TGTGCCAGCAGCCCCGGGACAGGGGAGGGAGATACGCAGTATTTT.

The chain carries TRBV29-1 and TRBJ1-1; D is undetermined. Germline CDR1 is SQVTM and CDR2 is ANQGSEA. V gave up 4 bases and J gave up 3 bases, with 15 bases separating them. The CDR3 runs to 14 residues. The CDR3 loop reads CSVAGRYGDTEAFF. The CDR3 region has the DNA TGCAGCGTTGCCGGGCGGTACGGGGACACTGAAGCTTTCTTT.

The chain has TRBV28 and TRBJ2-7; weak D call: TRBD2 (5 bases). Deletions cut 5 bases from V and 3 bases from J, with 17 bases between. CDR1 and CDR2 (germline): MDHEN, SYDVKM. CDR3 length equals 15 residues. DNA for the CDR3: TGTGCCAGCAGTCCTACCCCGGGGTCGAGCTACGAGCAGTACTTC. Its translation: CASSPTPGSSYEQYF.

The chain links TRBV5-6 to TRBJ2-5, with D hard to call. The CDR3 loop spans 13 amino acids. Germline V lookup: CDR1 SGHDT, CDR2 YYEEEE. Between the trimmed V and J ends, which lost 2 bases and 3 bases, there was a span of 8 bases. CDR3 bases: TGTGCCAGCAGCTTTCGAACAGAAGAGACCCAGTACTTC. Its protein is CASSFRTEETQYF.

The V gene is TRBV6-6, the J gene TRBJ2-1; 12 nucleotides agree with TRBD2. The CDR3 runs to 16 residues. Germline loops: CDR1 MNHNY, CDR2 SVGAGI (reference sequence). Trimming at V came to 5 bases and at J to 9 bases, leaving 11 bases not matched to a gene. CDR3 DNA: TGTGCCAGCAGTGGTCTAGCGGGAGGGCCTGGGGGTGAGCAGTTCTTC. Its translation: CASSGLAGGPGGEQFF.